Shown below are 29 T cell receptor beta chains from a single sample sequenced in a study of CXCR3-negative and CXCR3-positive naive CD8 T cells. Via 5' RACE with UMI labels, TRB cDNA libraries were prepared. TCRdb reworked the 5' RACE reads into one entry per CDR3 protein, no DNA. The record lists under 50,000 distinct CDR3 sequences, of which the ten most abundant hold approximately 2.3%. Sequenced material: naive CXCR3- CD8+ T cells from blood. As for subset: CD45RO-CCR7+CD27+CD95- naive CD8+ T cells lacking CXCR3 (TNR3-). The receptors originated from a human donor in good health. Some clones in this sample may be carry-over from other donors' samples.

The V call is TRBV7-9, the J call TRBJ2-1; TCRdb lists TRBD1, though no DNA is available to test this call. The CDR3 loop spans 14 amino acids. The germline gives CDR1 SEHNR, CDR2 FQNEAQ (reference sequence). The CDR3: CASSKPGQGNEQFF.

The CDR3 spells CASSLVRTSEQYF. The chain has TRBV13 and TRBJ2-7. This CDR3 region has 13 residues. Germline V gene lookup returns CDR1 PRHDT and CDR2 FYEKMQ (reference sequence).

This sequence joins TRBV21-1 and TRBJ2-5; TCRdb's D call, TRBD1, is unchecked because there is no DNA. TRBV21-1 is designated a pseudogene. The CDR3 is made up of 14 amino acids. The CDR3: CARIPRGGKETQYF.

The chain couples TRBV7-2 to TRBJ2-5. The germline gives CDR1 SGHTA, CDR2 FQGNSA. The CDR3 length is 12 residues. CDR3 sequence reads: CASSQNGETQYF.

J is TRBJ2-1 and V is TRBV20-1; the TCRdb call, TRBD2, lacks DNA for checking. The CDR3 totals 15 residues. In germline, CDR1 is DFQATT, CDR2 SNEGSKA (reference sequence). CDR3 in amino acids: CSATNLAGGYAEQFF.

The chain recombines TRBV7-8 with TRBJ2-7; TCRdb lists TRBD1, though no DNA is available to test this call. CDR1 and CDR2 from the germline V gene are SGHVS and FQNEAQ. The CDR3 is 14 residues long. The CDR3 spells CASSQTADSYEQYF. Full variable domain (rest looked up from reference TRBV7-8 and TRBJ2-7): GAGVSQSPRYKVAKRGQDVALRCDPISGHVSLFWYQQALGQGPEFLTYFQNEAQLDKSGLPSDRFFAERPEGSVSTLKIQRTQQEDSAVYLCASSQTADSYEQYFGPGTRLTVT.

The chain employs TRBV4-2 and TRBJ2-7; the TCRdb call, TRBD2, lacks DNA for checking. Germline CDR1 LGHNA, CDR2 YNFKEQ. The CDR3 is made up of 16 amino acids. CDR3: CASSQDGTSGGYEQYF.

The rearrangement joins TRBV12-3 or TRBV12-4 to TRBJ2-1; there is no DNA to check the TCRdb D call of TRBD1. The CDR3 extends over 14 amino acids. This chain's CDR3 is CASSPGFSYNEQFF.

The chain couples TRBV14 to TRBJ2-7; TCRdb outputs TRBD1, but without DNA this stays unchecked. Germline V CDR1 and CDR2: SGHDN, FVKESK. This CDR3 has 13 residues. The CDR3 loop reads CASSQILGREQYF.

The V call is TRBV7-9, the J call TRBJ2-7. The CDR3 runs 14 residues. Germline V lookup: CDR1 SEHNR, CDR2 FQNEAQ (reference sequence). The CDR3 spells CASSLEARKYEQYF.

The chain links TRBV3-1 to TRBJ2-1; the D call of TRBD2 rests on TCRdb alone, since no DNA is present to check it. Looked up from germline, CDR1 is LGHDT and CDR2 is YNNKEL (reference sequence). The CDR3 runs to 14 residues. The CDR3 protein is CASSQGGGRPAKFF.

The chain couples TRBV29-1 to TRBJ2-1; TCRdb indicates TRBD1, and absent DNA this call remains unverified. The CDR3 runs to 14 residues. Per the germline V gene, CDR1 is SQVTM and CDR2 is ANQGSEA. The CDR3 is CSFLPGQGINEQFF.

V is TRBV7-6 and J is TRBJ1-2. This CDR3 spans 15 amino acids. Germline V gene sequence: CDR1 SGHVS, CDR2 FNYEAQ. CDR3 loop: CASSLEWGGGETYTF.

The V call is TRBV6-4, the J call TRBJ2-2. This CDR3 is built from 13 residues. CDR1 is MRHNA, CDR2 SNTAGT, per germline. CDR3: CASSESNTGELFF.

The chain uses TRBV19 and TRBJ2-1; TCRdb designates TRBD1, a call that cannot be tested without DNA. Germline V gene sequence: CDR1 LNHDA, CDR2 SQIVND (reference sequence). The CDR3 is 15 residues long. CDR3: CASNLDSDSYNEQFF.

The chain is built from TRBV28 and TRBJ2-2; TCRdb's D call of TRBD1 is untestable without DNA. The CDR3 covers 14 residues. Germline CDR1 is MDHEN and CDR2 is SYDVKM. This CDR3 is CASGDRGNTGELFF. Full variable domain (missing parts from reference TRBV28 and TRBJ2-2): DVKVTQSSRYLVKRTGEKVFLECVQDMDHENMFWYRQDPGLGLRLIYFSYDVKMKEKGDIPEGYSVSREKKERFSLILESASTNQTSMYLCASGDRGNTGELFFGEGSRLTVL.

The chain employs TRBV7-9 and TRBJ2-7. CDR1 is SEHNR and CDR2 is FQNEAQ in the germline V gene (reference sequence). This CDR3 contains 14 residues. The CDR3 spells CASSLPRSSYEQYF.

V is TRBV4-2 and J is TRBJ1-1. The germline V gene has CDR1 LGHNA and CDR2 YNFKEQ. The CDR3 is made up of 13 amino acids. This chain's CDR3 is CASSQDNRNEAFF.

This sequence joins TRBV7-2 and TRBJ2-1; with no DNA, the TCRdb D assignment of TRBD2 cannot be verified. The length of the CDR3 is 14 residues. Germline assignment: CDR1 SGHTA and CDR2 FQGNSA. CDR3 region: CASSTRAGTHEQFF.

The rearrangement uses TRBV28 and TRBJ2-1; as DNA is missing, the TRBD1 call by TCRdb cannot be tested. Germline loops: CDR1 MDHEN, CDR2 SYDVKM. This CDR3 has 14 amino acids. CDR3: CASSFGEGYNEQFF.

The chain employs TRBV20-1 and TRBJ1-4. The CDR3 spans 11 residues. Germline-derived CDR1 and CDR2 are DFQATT and SNEGSKA (reference sequence). The CDR3 spells CSARDPEKLFF.

V is TRBV29-1 and J is TRBJ2-3; TCRdb names TRBD2, which stays unverified in the absence of DNA. CDR3 length: 16 residues. Looked up from germline, CDR1 is SQVTM and CDR2 is ANQGSEA. The CDR3 sequence: CSVEGLAGGLADTQYF.

This sequence joins TRBV5-5 and TRBJ2-3; TCRdb gives TRBD2 as the D gene, but with no DNA this cannot be confirmed. Germline CDR1 reads SGHKS; CDR2 reads YYEKEE (reference sequence). This CDR3 contains 15 residues. The CDR3 sequence: CASSLGAANTDTQYF. Full variable domain (rest looked up from reference TRBV5-5 and TRBJ2-3): DAGVTQSPTHLIKTRGQQVTLRCSPISGHKSVSWYQQVLGQGPQFIFQYYEKEERGRGNFPDRFSARQFPNYSSELNVNALLLGDSALYLCASSLGAANTDTQYFGPGTRLTVL.

The chain uses TRBV28 and TRBJ2-2; TCRdb designates TRBD2, a call that cannot be tested without DNA. The CDR3 consists of 14 residues. Germline V gene sequence: CDR1 MDHEN, CDR2 SYDVKM. The chain's CDR3 is CASSMTSATGELFF.

The chain joins TRBV10-3 to TRBJ2-5; TCRdb picks TRBD1, but there is no DNA to check that call. Germline values: CDR1 ENHRY, CDR2 SYGVKD. This CDR3 has 16 amino acids. CDR3 amino acids: CAISELGQKLQETQYF.

This clonotype shows up as medium-sized by frequency. The chain uses TRBV20-1 and TRBJ2-5; the TCRdb call, TRBD2, lacks DNA for checking. This CDR3 has 13 residues. Germline CDR1 DFQATT, CDR2 SNEGSKA (reference sequence). The CDR3 here is CSARAVSVETQYF.

The CDR3 sequence: CASSLLGGNEQFF. The J gene is TRBJ2-1, the V gene TRBV7-9; TCRdb designates TRBD1, a call that cannot be tested without DNA. There are 13 residues in the CDR3. Germline CDR1 and CDR2: SEHNR and FQNEAQ (reference sequence).

V and J are TRBV14 and TRBJ2-7; absent DNA, TCRdb's TRBD1 call cannot be checked. CDR1 SGHDN and CDR2 FVKESK come from the germline V gene. This CDR3 spans 14 amino acids. CDR3 region: CASSHGQTYYEQYF.

This chain connects TRBV29-1 to TRBJ2-7; the TRBD1 assignment by TCRdb is unverifiable without DNA. The CDR3 contains 13 residues. Per the germline V gene, CDR1 is SQVTM and CDR2 is ANQGSEA. This CDR3 reads CSVEGQASYEQYF.